This TCR beta chain stems from a study of control samples from healthy donors and cancer patients. The V end lost 4 bases, the J end lost 7 bases, and 14 bases lay between the germline ends. Per the germline V gene, CDR1 is SGHNT and CDR2 is YENEEA. There are 14 residues in the CDR3. Data came from immunoSEQ multiplex PCR; TCRdb stores just in-frame clones and leaves some out. Of tens of thousands of clones in the sample, under 95% were seen once. Source material: PBMCs. This TCR derives from a woman aged 35 to 49 with lung cancer. V is TRBV11-3 and J is TRBJ2-1; D is undetermined. The CDR3 bases are TGTGCCAGCAGCTCAGCCCCAGGTTCAAATGAGCAGTTCTTC. Amino acids: CASSSAPGSNEQFF. The whole variable domain, filled in from reference TRBV11-3 and TRBJ2-1, reads EAGVVQSPRYKIIEKKQPVAFWCNPISGHNTLYWYLQNLGQGPELLIRYENEEAVDDSQLPKDRFSAERLKGVDSTLKIQPAELGDSAVYLCASSSAPGSNEQFFGPGTRLTVL.